These T cell receptor beta chains were read from a single sample in a study of Graves' ophthalmopathy and Graves' hyperthyroidism. TCRdb redid the calling of the multiplex PCR reads with MiXCR, one entry per CDR3 protein. The table has 300,000 to 400,000 distinct CDR3 sequences, about 17% seen once. The specimen sequenced was peripheral blood. These receptors came from an adult man with Graves' ophthalmopathy. Each CDR3 is given with its conserved first and last residue. D genes are given only for firm matches. The size of a clone is reported for some rows only, either as once, few or many, or as a class for expanded clones.

v_call,d_call,clone_size,j_call,cdr3_aa,cdr3_nt
TRBV20-1,TRBD2,many,TRBJ2-3,CSALAGLTDTQYF,TGCAGTGCCCTAGCGGGGCTCACAGATACGCAGTATTTT
TRBV2,.,many,TRBJ1-3,CASSEHGWAATGNTIYF,TGTGCCAGCAGTGAACATGGGTGGGCAGCAACTGGAAACACCATATATTTT
TRBV12-3/TRBV12-4,TRBD2,many,TRBJ2-7,CASSFSGFLYEQYF,TGTGCCAGCAGTTTTAGCGGGTTCCTCTACGAGCAGTACTTC
TRBV28,.,many,TRBJ2-5,CASSFFVRRGTQYF,TGTGCCAGCAGTTTTTTTGTCCGGCGGGGGACCCAGTACTTC
TRBV20-1,TRBD1,many,TRBJ2-2,CSARRQGQGGTGELFF,TGCAGTGCTAGAAGACAGGGACAGGGAGGCACCGGGGAGCTGTTTTTT
TRBV11-2,TRBD2,many,TRBJ2-2,CASSLVVQRGVTGELFF,TGTGCCAGCAGCTTAGTCGTGCAACGGGGGGTCACCGGGGAGCTGTTTTTT
TRBV20-1,TRBD1,many,TRBJ2-7,CSAGPGQGSYEQYF,TGCAGTGCGGGGCCGGGACAGGGCTCCTACGAGCAGTACTTC
TRBV2,TRBD2,many,TRBJ2-2,CASRGLAGARYTGELFF,TGTGCCAGCAGAGGACTAGCGGGGGCGCGCTACACCGGGGAGCTGTTTTTT
TRBV12-3/TRBV12-4,.,.,TRBJ2-7,CASSPLLALGEQYF,TGTGCCAGCAGTCCGTTACTAGCTCTCGGCGAGCAGTACTTC
TRBV2,TRBD2,many,TRBJ2-2,CASSESGGGTGELFF,TGTGCCAGCAGTGAATCGGGAGGGGGCACCGGGGAGCTGTTTTTT
TRBV10-3,.,many,TRBJ2-5,CAISEDCYGEARLCEETQYF,TGTGCCATCAGTGAAGATTGTTACGGGGAGGCGAGGCTTTGTGAAGAGACCCAGTACTTC
TRBV5-1,.,many,TRBJ2-7,CASSLGTAGSYEQYF,TGCGCCAGCAGCTTGGGCACGGCGGGCAGCTACGAGCAGTACTTC
TRBV6-2/TRBV6-3,.,many,TRBJ1-5,CASTPGTGIVQPQHF,TGTGCCAGCACCCCCGGCACAGGGATTGTTCAGCCCCAGCATTTT
TRBV6-5,.,many,TRBJ2-7,CASSYSGAATYEQYF,TGTGCCAGCAGTTACTCTGGAGCGGCGACCTACGAGCAGTACTTC
TRBV20-1,TRBD1,many,TRBJ1-6,CSARDVDNRGDSPLHF,TGCAGTGCTAGAGATGTCGATAACAGGGGAGATTCACCCCTCCACTTT
TRBV5-1,.,many,TRBJ2-7,CASSLVRENPNEQYF,TGCGCCAGCAGCTTGGTAAGGGAAAATCCCAACGAGCAGTACTTC
TRBV5-1,TRBD1,many,TRBJ2-7,CASSPGQGRDEQYF,TGCGCCAGTTCACCGGGACAGGGTAGGGACGAGCAGTACTTC
TRBV6-1,TRBD1,many,TRBJ1-5,CASSQLTGVSQPQHF,TGTGCCAGCAGCCAATTGACAGGGGTGAGTCAGCCCCAGCATTTT
TRBV6-5,.,many,TRBJ1-1,CASSYRQGNTEAFF,TGTGCCAGCAGTTACAGGCAGGGGAACACTGAAGCTTTCTTT
TRBV6-5,.,.,TRBJ1-2,CASSYSTKPAGGYTF,TGTGCCAGCAGTTACTCCACTAAACCGGCGGGGGGCTACACCTTC
TRBV12-3/TRBV12-4,TRBD2,many,TRBJ2-2,CASTGTSGDTGELFF,TGTGCCAGCACAGGGACTAGCGGGGACACCGGGGAGCTGTTTTTT
TRBV7-2,.,many,TRBJ2-5,CASTWMPVGQSTQYF,TGTGCCAGCACCTGGATGCCGGTTGGACAGTCAACCCAGTACTTC
TRBV7-8,.,many,TRBJ2-5,CASSLLNRAPETQYF,TGTGCCAGCAGCCTCTTAAATAGGGCCCCAGAGACCCAGTACTTC
TRBV12-3/TRBV12-4,.,many,TRBJ1-2,CASSFGGYGYTF,TGTGCCAGCAGTTTTGGAGGATATGGCTACACCTTC
TRBV4-1,.,many,TRBJ2-7,CASSQGASGPTYEQYF,TGCGCCAGCAGCCAAGGTGCGTCAGGGCCAACCTACGAGCAGTACTTC
TRBV6-2/TRBV6-3,.,.,TRBJ2-5,CASRRQGSGETQYF,TGTGCCAGCAGACGCCAGGGTAGCGGAGAGACCCAGTACTTC